Sequencing of this TCR beta chain was carried out in a study of technical replicates of blood from a few donors. The protocol was immunoSEQ multiplex PCR, while the TCRdb copy is restricted to in-frame clones and leaves out a portion. The sample consists of more than 90,000 clones, 90% to 96% of them appearing once. The CDR3 totals 14 residues. Germline CDR1 is WNHNN and CDR2 is SYGVQD (reference sequence). V dropped 10 bases and J dropped 5; count of bases not matched to a gene: 11. This TCR was recovered from a human donor in good health. This chain joins TRBV10-1 and TRBJ2-7; 10 nucleotides match TRBD1. Sample: T cells isolated from PBMCs. The CDR3 DNA reads TGCGCCAAGAACCGACAGGGGGCTTTGGACGAGCAGTACTTC. Protein sequence: CAKNRQGALDEQYF.